The clone carrying this T cell receptor beta chain was counted at least ten times. Its antigen is undetermined. The data derive from a study of T cells after yellow fever vaccination. Study-level background: It was SMART-Seq v4 Ultra Low Input that prepared the fractions with low cell numbers.

Study-wide results and caveats: Contamination of FACS-sorted repertoires by abundant clonotypes from the bulk population could occur.

The CDR3 is made up of 14 amino acids. From germline, CDR1 is MNHNS and CDR2 SASEGT. V was clipped by 6 bases and J by 6 bases; unmatched bases: 7. They built TCR cDNA with 5'RACE template switching, a step that put in a universal primer site and UMIs. TCRdb reprocessed the 5' RACE reads with MiXCR, giving one entry per CDR3 protein. The sample holds 200,000 to 250,000 distinct CDR3 sequences; 6.9% are singletons and the top ten take more than 0.8%. The chain uses TRBV6-1 and TRBJ2-2, with TRBD1 matching 7 bases. The source is a man aged 25-45 years who received the YFV17D yellow fever vaccine. The sequencing used CD4+ T cells sorted from PBMCs, collected 15 days after the yellow fever booster vaccination. The CDR3 spells CASREQGMAGELFF. DNA for the CDR3: TGTGCCAGCAGAGAACAGGGGATGGCCGGGGAGCTGTTTTTT.